These 13 T cell receptor beta chains were sequenced from one sample in a study of shared clonotypes between healthy human individuals. The data were produced by immunoSEQ multiplex PCR, yet TCRdb's version contains in-frame clones alone and is incomplete. The repertoire has fewer than 3 million clones, approximately 90% of them found once; the top ten carry 0.37%. Sequenced: naive CD4+ T cells from PBMCs. Sample subset: CD45RA+ positively selected. The receptors shown here come from a man younger than 35 in good health. Some clones in this sample may be carry-over from other donors' samples.

The gene calls are TRBV28 and TRBJ1-1; no firm D call. The V and J ends lost 6 bases and 6 bases respectively, with 11 bases between them. Germline lookup yields CDR1 MDHEN and CDR2 SYDVKM. This CDR3 is built from 12 residues. The chain's CDR3 is CASSASGSEAFF. The CDR3 DNA follows: TGTGCCAGCAGCGCCTCGGGCTCTGAAGCTTTCTTT.

This chain joins TRBV19 and TRBJ2-7; TRBD2 matches at 7 bases. CDR1 LNHDA and CDR2 SQIVND come from the germline V gene (reference sequence). This CDR3 is built from 15 residues. Trimming took 4 bases from V and 0 from J; bases not matched to a gene: 6. The CDR3 coding sequence is TGTGCCAGTAGTACCCCGGGACTACACTCCTACGAGCAGTACTTC. Amino acid sequence: CASSTPGLHSYEQYF.

This rearrangement joins TRBV10-3 to TRBJ1-1; D uncertain. Germline V gives CDR1 ENHRY, CDR2 SYGVKD. Trimming cost V 6 bases and J 1 base, with 18 bases left between them. The CDR3 runs 16 residues. CDR3 DNA sequence: TGTGCCATCAGAGCCCTGGAGTTCACGAGGAACACTGAAGCTTTCTTT. Protein: CAIRALEFTRNTEAFF.

This sequence joins TRBV7-2 and TRBJ2-1, with 11 nucleotides matching TRBD2. The V segment lost 6 bases and the J segment 7 bases; nucleotides outside the gene matches: 8. The CDR3 covers 15 residues. Germline V CDR1 and CDR2: SGHTA, FQGNSA. The CDR3 nucleotides read TGTGCCAGCAGTTTCCGACTAGCGGGAACAAATGAGCAGTTCTTC. Encoded protein: CASSFRLAGTNEQFF.

The J gene is TRBJ2-7, the V gene TRBV28; a weak D match, TRBD2 (5 bases). The germline V gene has CDR1 MDHEN and CDR2 SYDVKM. Trimming removed 4 bases at V and 6 bases at J, with 16 bases between. This CDR3 has 14 amino acids. This CDR3 is CASSYRDPLLEQYF. CDR3 in DNA: TGTGCCAGCAGTTACCGGGATCCCCTACTCGAGCAGTACTTC.

This rearrangement joins TRBV6-1 to TRBJ2-7; D is possibly TRBD2 (6 bases). The germline CDR1 and CDR2 sequences are MNHNS and SASEGT. This CDR3 has 13 amino acids. V was pared by 7 bases and J by 4 bases, with 14 bases between. CDR3 nucleotides: TGTGCCAGCACCCTGGGTAGCGGTTACGAGCAGTACTTC. Its protein is CASTLGSGYEQYF.

The chain links TRBV9 to TRBJ2-2, with 11 nucleotides matching TRBD1. Germline CDR1 reads SGDLS; CDR2 reads YYNGEE. After removal of 0 bases from V and 5 bases from J, the junction contained 3 bases not matched to a gene. This CDR3 has 16 amino acids. The CDR3 DNA follows: TGTGCCAGCAGCGTAGATGGGACAGGGGGGACCGGGGAGCTGTTTTTT. Its protein is CASSVDGTGGTGELFF.

The chain combines TRBV2 with TRBJ2-7, with D perhaps matching TRBD1 (6 bases). CDR1 is SNHLY, CDR2 FYNNEI, per germline. The CDR3 spans 15 residues. V was shortened by 2 bases and J by 2 bases, with 13 bases between the two germline ends. The CDR3 bases are TGTGCCAGCAGTGAATCACCAGGGGTTCCCTACGAGCAGTACTTC. Its translation is CASSESPGVPYEQYF.

The V call is TRBV4-2, the J call TRBJ1-2; 7 bases fit TRBD1. CDR1 and CDR2 (germline): LGHNA, YNFKEQ. The CDR3 is made up of 13 amino acids. Germline trimming cut 1 base from V and 8 bases from J; bases unmatched to any gene: 4. The CDR3 loop reads CASSQVAGGGYTF. The CDR3 DNA sequence: TGTGCCAGCAGCCAAGTGGCAGGGGGAGGCTACACCTTC.

The gene calls are TRBV14 and TRBJ2-7; 7 nucleotides match TRBD1. Germline CDR1 SGHDN, CDR2 FVKESK. V gave up 4 bases and J gave up 3 bases; unmatched junction bases: 9. This CDR3 has 15 amino acids. This CDR3 is CASSPLGQSYYEQYF. The DNA for the CDR3 is TGTGCCAGCAGCCCCTTGGGACAGTCGTACTACGAGCAGTACTTC.

CDR3: CASSPSRDRRNTIYF. For the CDR3, the DNA is TGTGCCAGCAGCCCCTCTAGGGACCGAAGAAACACCATATATTTT. The chain joins TRBV4-2 to TRBJ1-3, with a weak D call TRBD1 (5 bases). V was clipped by 4 bases and J by 5 bases, with 15 bases between them. There are 15 residues in the CDR3. The germline V gene encodes CDR1 LGHNA and CDR2 YNFKEQ.

The CDR3: CASSGGQGRYGYTF. CDR3 nucleotides: TGTGCCAGTAGTGGGGGACAGGGACGATATGGCTACACCTTC. The V gene is TRBV19, the J gene TRBJ1-2; 9 bases match TRBD1. From germline, CDR1 is LNHDA and CDR2 SQIVND (reference sequence). The CDR3 length is 14 residues. V was pared by 5 bases and J by 5 bases, with 6 bases of the junction left unmatched.

A note on this clone: The sample carries other DNA sequences with the same CDR3. The chain carries TRBV29-1 and TRBJ2-7; TRBD2 agrees at 14 bases. The CDR3 contains 14 residues. Per the germline V gene, CDR1 is SQVTM and CDR2 is ANQGSEA. J was trimmed by 2 bases and V by 6 bases; bases with no gene match: 3. The DNA of the CDR3 is TGCAGCGTGGGGGGACTAGCGGGAGCCTACGAGCAGTACTTC. Its protein product is CSVGGLAGAYEQYF.